This T cell receptor beta chain emerged from a study of neurological immune-mediated disorders. Each CDR3 protein is one row after TCRdb ran MiXCR on the 5' RACE reads. The sample holds about 80,000 distinct CDR3 sequences, just over 5% seen once. This clonotype was found many times. This receptor was identified in a woman aged 30 to 39 with multiple sclerosis. Sequenced sample: PBMCs.

The DNA for the CDR3 is TGCGCCAGCAGTAGCTTCATCAGAGATGGCTACACCTTC. Encoded protein: CASSSFIRDGYTF. The chain employs TRBV5-1 and TRBJ1-2; D remains unclear. The germline V and J ends were trimmed by 5 bases and 6 bases, with 14 bases remaining between them. Germline assignment: CDR1 SGHRS and CDR2 YFSETQ. The CDR3 is 13 residues long.